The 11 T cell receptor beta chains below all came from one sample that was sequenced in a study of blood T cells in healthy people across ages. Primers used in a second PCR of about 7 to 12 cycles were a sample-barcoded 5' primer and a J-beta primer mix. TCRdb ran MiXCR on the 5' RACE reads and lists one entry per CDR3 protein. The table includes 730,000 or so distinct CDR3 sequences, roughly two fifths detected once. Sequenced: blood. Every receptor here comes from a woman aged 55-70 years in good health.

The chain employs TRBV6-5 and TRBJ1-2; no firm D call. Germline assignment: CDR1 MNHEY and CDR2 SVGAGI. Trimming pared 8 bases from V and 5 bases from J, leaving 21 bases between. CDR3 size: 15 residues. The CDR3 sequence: CASGFPATLGYGYTF. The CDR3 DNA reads TGTGCCAGCGGCTTTCCAGCGACCCTGGGTTATGGCTACACCTTC.

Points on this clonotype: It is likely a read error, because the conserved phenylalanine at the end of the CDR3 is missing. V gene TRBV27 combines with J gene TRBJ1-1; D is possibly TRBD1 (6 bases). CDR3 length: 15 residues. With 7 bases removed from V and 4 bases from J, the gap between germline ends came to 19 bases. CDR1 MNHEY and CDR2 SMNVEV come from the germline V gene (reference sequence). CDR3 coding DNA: TGTGCCAGCATAAGTTACAGGGAGGGTGGCACTGAAGCTTTCCTT. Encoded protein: CASISYREGGTEAFL.

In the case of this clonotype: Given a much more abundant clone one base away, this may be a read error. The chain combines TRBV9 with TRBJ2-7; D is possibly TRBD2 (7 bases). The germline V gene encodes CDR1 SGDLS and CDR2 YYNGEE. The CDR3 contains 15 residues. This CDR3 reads CANSVSQGGYYEQYF. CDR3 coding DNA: TGTGCCAACAGCGTGTCACAGGGAGGGTACTACGAGCAGTACTTC.

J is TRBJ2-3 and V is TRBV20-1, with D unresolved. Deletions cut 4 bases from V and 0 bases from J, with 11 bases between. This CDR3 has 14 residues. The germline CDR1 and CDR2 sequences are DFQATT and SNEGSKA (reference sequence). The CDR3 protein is CSATRIPSTDTQYF. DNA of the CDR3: TGCAGTGCTACGAGGATACCTAGCACAGATACGCAGTATTTT.

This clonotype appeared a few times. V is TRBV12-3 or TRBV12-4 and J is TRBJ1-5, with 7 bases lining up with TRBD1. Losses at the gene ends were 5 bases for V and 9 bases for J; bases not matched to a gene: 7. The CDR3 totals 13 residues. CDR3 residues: CASSDRDVGPQHF. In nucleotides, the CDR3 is TGTGCCAGCAGTGACAGGGATGTGGGGCCCCAGCATTTT.

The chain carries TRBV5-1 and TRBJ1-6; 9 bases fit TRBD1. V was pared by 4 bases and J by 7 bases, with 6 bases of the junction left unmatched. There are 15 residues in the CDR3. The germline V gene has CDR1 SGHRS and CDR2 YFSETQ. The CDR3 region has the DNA TGCGCCAGCAGCGGACCGGGACAGGGAAATTCACCCCTCCACTTT. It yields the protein CASSGPGQGNSPLHF.

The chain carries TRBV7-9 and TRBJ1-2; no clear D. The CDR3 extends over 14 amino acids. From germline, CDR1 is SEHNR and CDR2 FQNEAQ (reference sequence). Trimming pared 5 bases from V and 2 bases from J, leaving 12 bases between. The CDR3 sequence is CASSKQESNYGYTF. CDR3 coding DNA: TGTGCCAGCAGCAAGCAAGAGTCAAACTATGGCTACACCTTC.

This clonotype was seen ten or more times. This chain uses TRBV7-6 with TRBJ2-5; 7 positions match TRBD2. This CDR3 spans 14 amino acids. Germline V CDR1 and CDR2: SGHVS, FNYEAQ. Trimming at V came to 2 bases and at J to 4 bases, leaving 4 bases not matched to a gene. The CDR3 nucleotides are TGTGCCAGCAGCTTAAGGGGCGGGGGAGAGACCCAGTACTTC. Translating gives CASSLRGGGETQYF.

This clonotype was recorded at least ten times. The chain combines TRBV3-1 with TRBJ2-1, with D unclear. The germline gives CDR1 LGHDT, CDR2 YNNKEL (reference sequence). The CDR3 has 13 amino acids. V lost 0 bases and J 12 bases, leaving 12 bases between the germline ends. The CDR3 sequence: CASSQESFTLQFF. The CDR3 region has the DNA TGTGCCAGCAGCCAAGAGTCCTTCACTTTGCAGTTCTTC.

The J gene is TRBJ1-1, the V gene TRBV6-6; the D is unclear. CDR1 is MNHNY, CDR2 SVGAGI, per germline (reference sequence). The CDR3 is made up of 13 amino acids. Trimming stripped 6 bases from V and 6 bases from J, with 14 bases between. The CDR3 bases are TGTGCCAGCAGCCAGTCGGCCAGACCTGAAGCTTTCTTT. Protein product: CASSQSARPEAFF.

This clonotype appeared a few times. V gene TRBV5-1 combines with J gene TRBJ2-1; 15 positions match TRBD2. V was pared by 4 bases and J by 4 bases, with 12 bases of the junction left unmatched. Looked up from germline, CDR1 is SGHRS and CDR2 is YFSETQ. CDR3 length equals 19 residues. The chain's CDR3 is CASSNIPGLAGGQYNEQFF. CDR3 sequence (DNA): TGCGCCAGCAGCAATATACCGGGACTAGCGGGGGGCCAATACAATGAGCAGTTCTTC.